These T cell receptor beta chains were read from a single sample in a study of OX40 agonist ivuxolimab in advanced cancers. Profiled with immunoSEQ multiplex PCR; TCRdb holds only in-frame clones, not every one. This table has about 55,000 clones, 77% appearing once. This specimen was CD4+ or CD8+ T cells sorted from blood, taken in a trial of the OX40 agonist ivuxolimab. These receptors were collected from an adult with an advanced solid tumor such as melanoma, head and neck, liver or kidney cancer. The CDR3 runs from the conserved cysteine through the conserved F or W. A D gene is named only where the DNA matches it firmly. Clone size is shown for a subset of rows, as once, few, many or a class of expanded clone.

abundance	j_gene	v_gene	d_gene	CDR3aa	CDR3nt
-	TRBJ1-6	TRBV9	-	CASSVAGGRIHF	TGTGCCAGCAGCGTAGCTGGAGGAAGGATCCACTTT
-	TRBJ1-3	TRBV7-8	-	CASSLGRSYSSGNTIYF	TGTGCCAGCAGCTTAGGGCGATCCTACAGCTCTGGAAACACCATATATTTT
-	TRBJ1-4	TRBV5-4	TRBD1	CASSLGQGATNEKLFF	TGTGCCAGCAGCTTGGGACAGGGGGCGACTAATGAAAAACTGTTTTTT
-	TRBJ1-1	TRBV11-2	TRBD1	CASSFRRGRARGEAFF	TGTGCCAGCAGCTTCCGCAGGGGGCGAGCTCGGGGCGAAGCTTTCTTT
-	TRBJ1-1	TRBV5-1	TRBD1	CASSFSYRGGTEAFF	TGCGCCAGCAGCTTCAGTTACAGGGGAGGCACTGAAGCTTTCTTT
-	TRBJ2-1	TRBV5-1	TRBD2	CASSLGPGLVNNEQFF	TGCGCCAGCAGCCTAGGACCGGGACTAGTAAACAATGAGCAGTTCTTC
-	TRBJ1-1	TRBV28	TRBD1	CASRTGGASTEAFF	TGTGCCAGCCGAACAGGGGGGGCAAGTACTGAAGCTTTCTTT
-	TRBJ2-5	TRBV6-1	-	CASSEVYQETQYF	TGTGCCAGCAGTGAAGTGTACCAAGAGACCCAGTACTTC
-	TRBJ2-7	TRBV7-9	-	CASSPKARDISYEQYF	TGTGCCAGCAGCCCTAAGGCCCGAGACATCTCCTACGAGCAGTACTTC
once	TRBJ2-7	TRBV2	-	CASSERGAYEQYF	TGTGCCAGCAGTGAACGGGGAGCCTACGAGCAGTACTTC
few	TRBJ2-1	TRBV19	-	CASSIGQNNEQFF	TGTGCCAGTAGTATAGGACAAAACAATGAGCAGTTCTTC
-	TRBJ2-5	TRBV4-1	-	CASSQVAQVETQYF	TGCGCCAGCAGCCAAGTGGCTCAAGTAGAGACCCAGTACTTC
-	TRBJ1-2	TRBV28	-	CASSLGTPLEGGYTF	TGTGCCAGCAGTCTGGGGACACCATTAGAAGGTGGCTACACCTTC
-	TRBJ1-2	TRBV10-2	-	CASLRDAANYGYTF	TGCGCCAGCCTACGGGACGCCGCTAACTATGGCTACACCTTC
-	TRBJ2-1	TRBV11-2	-	CASSSPGEQFF	TGTGCCAGCAGCTCACCCGGAGAGCAGTTCTTC
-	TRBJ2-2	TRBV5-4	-	CASSLGGHTGELFF	TGTGCCAGCAGCTTAGGGGGTCACACCGGGGAGCTGTTTTTT
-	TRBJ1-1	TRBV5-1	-	CASSTTQRVNTEAFF	TGCGCCAGCAGTACGACGCAGCGGGTGAACACTGAAGCTTTCTTT
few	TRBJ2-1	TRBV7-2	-	CASSLGPHSNEQFF	TGTGCCAGCAGCTTAGGGCCCCACAGCAATGAGCAGTTCTTC
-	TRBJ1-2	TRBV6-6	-	CASSYSYGYTF	TGTGCCAGCAGTTACTCCTACGGCTACACCTTC
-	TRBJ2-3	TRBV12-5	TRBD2	CASGRGSGGATDTQYF	TGTGCTAGTGGCCGGGGTAGCGGGGGGGCGACAGATACGCAGTATTTT
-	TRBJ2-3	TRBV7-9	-	CASSLVWAATDTQYF	TGTGCCAGCAGCTTAGTATGGGCAGCCACAGATACGCAGTATTTT
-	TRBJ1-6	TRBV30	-	CAWTPDGTPLHF	TGTGCCTGGACCCCAGATGGGACACCCCTCCACTTT
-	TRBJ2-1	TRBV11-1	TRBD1	CASSLPKQGNNEQFF	TGTGCCAGCAGCTTACCCAAACAGGGGAACAATGAGCAGTTCTTC
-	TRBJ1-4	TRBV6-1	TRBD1	CAIALGGTLNEKLFF	TGTGCCATCGCGTTAGGGGGCACGCTTAATGAAAAACTGTTTTTT
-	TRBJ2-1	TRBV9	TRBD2	CASSVGGAGGHEQFF	TGTGCCAGCAGCGTAGGAGGAGCGGGGGGACATGAGCAGTTCTTC
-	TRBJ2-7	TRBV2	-	CASSEGLNRSYEQYF	TGTGCCAGCAGTGAGGGGCTGAACCGATCCTACGAGCAGTACTTC
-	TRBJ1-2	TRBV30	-	CAWRRATNYGYTF	TGTGCCTGGAGGAGGGCGACTAACTATGGCTACACCTTC
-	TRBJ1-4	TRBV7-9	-	CASSLWEGKMKKLFF	TGTGCCAGCAGCTTATGGGAGGGAAAAATGAAAAAACTGTTTTTT
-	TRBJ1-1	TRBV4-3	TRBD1	CASSQESPGTENTEAFF	TGCGCCAGCAGCCAAGAAAGTCCCGGGACAGAAAACACTGAAGCTTTCTTT
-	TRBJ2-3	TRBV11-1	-	CASSNRGHLTDTQYF	TGTGCCAGCAGCAATAGGGGACACCTCACAGATACGCAGTATTTT
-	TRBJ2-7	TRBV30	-	CAWSLDPGKQYF	TGTGCCTGGAGTCTAGACCCGGGGAAGCAGTACTTC
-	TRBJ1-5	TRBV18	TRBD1	CASSDTGGNQPQHF	TGTGCCAGCTCAGATACAGGGGGAAATCAGCCCCAGCATTTT
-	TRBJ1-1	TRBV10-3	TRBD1	CAISVDRGDEAFF	TGTGCCATCAGCGTCGACAGGGGTGATGAAGCTTTCTTT
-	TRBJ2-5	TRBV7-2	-	CASRIGETQYF	TGTGCCAGCAGAATAGGAGAGACCCAGTACTTC
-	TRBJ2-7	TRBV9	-	CASSGPGGGYNEQYF	TGTGCCAGCAGCGGCCCCGGAGGGGGCTACAACGAGCAGTACTTC
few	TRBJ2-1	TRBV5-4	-	CASSLPGSRNEQFF	TGTGCCAGCAGCTTACCCGGTTCTCGGAATGAGCAGTTCTTC
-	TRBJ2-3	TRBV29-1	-	CSVEQRFTDTQYF	TGCAGCGTTGAACAGCGGTTCACAGATACGCAGTATTTT
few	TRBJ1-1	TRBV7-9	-	CASSLREDTEAFF	TGTGCCAGCAGCTTAAGGGAGGACACTGAAGCTTTCTTT
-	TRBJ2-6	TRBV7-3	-	CASSLTAGWRGSGANVLTF	TGTGCCAGCAGCTTAACCGCCGGTTGGCGGGGATCTGGGGCCAACGTCCTGACTTTC
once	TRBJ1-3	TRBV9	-	CASSGGGLQNSGNTIYF	TGTGCCAGCAGCGGGGGGGGACTCCAAAACTCTGGAAACACCATATATTTT
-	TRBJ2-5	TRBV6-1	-	CASSESRGRETQYF	TGTGCCAGCAGTGAAAGCAGGGGACGGGAGACCCAGTACTTC
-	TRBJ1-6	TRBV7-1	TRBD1	CASSSDRVRSPLHF	TGTGCCAGCAGCAGCGACAGGGTTCGGTCACCCCTCCACTTT
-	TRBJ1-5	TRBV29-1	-	CSAVLSKGNQPQHF	TGCAGCGCCGTTCTATCGAAGGGCAATCAGCCCCAGCATTTT
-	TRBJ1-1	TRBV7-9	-	CASSPTTGMANTEAFF	TGTGCCAGCAGCCCTACTACAGGGATGGCGAACACTGAAGCTTTCTTT
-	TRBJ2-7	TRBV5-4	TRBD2	CASSFSGTSSYEQYF	TGTGCCAGCAGCTTTAGCGGGACTAGCTCCTACGAGCAGTACTTC
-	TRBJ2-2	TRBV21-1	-	CASSNLLILAGSTGELFF	TGTGCCAGCAGCAACCTACTTATCCTAGCGGGTAGCACCGGGGAGCTGTTTTTT
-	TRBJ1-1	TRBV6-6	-	CASSYSATGRSTEAFF	TGTGCCAGCAGTTACTCAGCCACCGGCAGGTCCACTGAAGCTTTCTTT
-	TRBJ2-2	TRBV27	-	CASSSLGGELFF	TGTGCCAGCAGTTCGCTAGGGGGGGAGCTGTTTTTT
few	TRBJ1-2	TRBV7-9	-	CASSSRQSEPYTF	TGTGCCAGCAGCTCCCGCCAGTCGGAGCCCTACACCTTC
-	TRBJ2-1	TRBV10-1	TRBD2	CASSVAGGPYNEQFF	TGCGCCAGCAGCGTAGCGGGAGGGCCCTACAATGAGCAGTTCTTC
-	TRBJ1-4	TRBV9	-	CASTSTATNEKLFF	TGTGCCAGCACCTCCACTGCAACTAATGAAAAACTGTTTTTT
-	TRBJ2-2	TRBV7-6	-	CASSFGLPTYTGELFF	TGTGCCAGCAGCTTCGGACTACCTACTTACACCGGGGAGCTGTTTTTT
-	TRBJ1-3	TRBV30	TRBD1	CAWGQGSGNTIYF	TGTGCCTGGGGACAGGGCTCTGGAAACACCATATATTTT
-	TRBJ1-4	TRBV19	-	CASSRQSLNEKLFF	TGTGCCAGTAGTCGTCAATCTCTTAATGAAAAACTGTTTTTT
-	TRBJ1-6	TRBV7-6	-	CASSLAVSGWNSPLHF	TGTGCCAGCAGCTTAGCGGTTTCGGGGTGGAATTCACCCCTCCACTTT